This T cell receptor (beta chain) was found in a study of T cells in localized non-small cell lung cancer. Study outcomes and limitations: When the top 100 tumor clones were examined, a median approximately 59 of them also appeared in the adjacent lung, which was paired and uninvolved. There was higher T cell clonality in uninvolved adjacent lung than in tumor, and it was highest there.

Worth noting for this clone: Its matching antigen is unknown.

Profiled with immunoSEQ multiplex PCR; TCRdb holds only in-frame clones, not every one. The data show some 64,000 clones, with 85% to 90% seen just once and just under 2% held by the top ten. CDR3 length: 10 residues. V shed 4 bases and J shed 3 bases, with 0 bases lying between them. Per germline, CDR1 MDHEN and CDR2 SYDVKM. Sequenced material: peripheral blood, taken before any cancer treatment. This sequence joins TRBV28 and TRBJ1-1; D not certain. The source is a woman aged 35 to 69 with stage I lung adenocarcinoma. The CDR3 bases are TGTGCCAGCAGTTACACTGAAGCTTTCTTT. Translating gives CASSYTEAFF.